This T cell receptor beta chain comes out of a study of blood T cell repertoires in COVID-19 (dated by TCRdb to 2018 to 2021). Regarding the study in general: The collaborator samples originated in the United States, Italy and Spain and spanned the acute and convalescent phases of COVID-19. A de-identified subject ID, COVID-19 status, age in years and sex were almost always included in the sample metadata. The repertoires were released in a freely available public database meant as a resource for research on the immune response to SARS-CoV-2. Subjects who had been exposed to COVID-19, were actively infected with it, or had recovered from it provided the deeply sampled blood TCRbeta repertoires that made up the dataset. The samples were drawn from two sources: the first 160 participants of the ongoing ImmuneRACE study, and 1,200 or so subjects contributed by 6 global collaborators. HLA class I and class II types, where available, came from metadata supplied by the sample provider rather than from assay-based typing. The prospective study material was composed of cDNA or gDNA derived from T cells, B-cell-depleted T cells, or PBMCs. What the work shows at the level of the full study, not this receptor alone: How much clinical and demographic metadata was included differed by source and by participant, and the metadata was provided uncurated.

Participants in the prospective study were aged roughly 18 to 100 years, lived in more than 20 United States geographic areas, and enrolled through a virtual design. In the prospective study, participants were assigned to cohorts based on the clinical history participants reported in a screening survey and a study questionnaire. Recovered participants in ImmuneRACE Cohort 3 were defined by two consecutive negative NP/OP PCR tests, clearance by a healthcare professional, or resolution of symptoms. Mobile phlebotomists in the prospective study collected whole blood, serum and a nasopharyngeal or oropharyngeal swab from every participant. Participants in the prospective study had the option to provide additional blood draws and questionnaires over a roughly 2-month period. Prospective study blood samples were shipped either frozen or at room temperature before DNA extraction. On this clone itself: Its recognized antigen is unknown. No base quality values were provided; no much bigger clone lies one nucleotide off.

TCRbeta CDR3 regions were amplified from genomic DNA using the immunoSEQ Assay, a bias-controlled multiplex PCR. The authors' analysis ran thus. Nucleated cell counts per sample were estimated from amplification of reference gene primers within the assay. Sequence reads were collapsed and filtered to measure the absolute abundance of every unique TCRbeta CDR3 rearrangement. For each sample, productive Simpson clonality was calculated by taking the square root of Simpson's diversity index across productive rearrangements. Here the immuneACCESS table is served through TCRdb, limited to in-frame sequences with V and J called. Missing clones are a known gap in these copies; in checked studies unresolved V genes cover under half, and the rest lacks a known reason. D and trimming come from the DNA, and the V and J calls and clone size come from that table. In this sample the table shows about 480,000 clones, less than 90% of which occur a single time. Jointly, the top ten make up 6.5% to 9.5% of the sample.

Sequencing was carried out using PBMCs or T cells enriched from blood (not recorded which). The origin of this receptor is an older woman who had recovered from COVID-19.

The CDR3 amino acid sequence is: CASSSQGLYGYTF. The DNA is as follows: TGTGCCAGCAGTTCTCAGGGCCTCTATGGCTACACCTTC. The chain is encoded by TRBV2 joined to TRBJ1-2; possibly the D gene is TRBD1, per 5 matching bases. Its CDR3 holds 13 amino acids, cysteine through phenylalanine. Only CDR3 DNA is held: 39 bases, read in frame from base 1. The germline V gene gives CDR1 as SNHLY and CDR2 as FYNNEI. V is shortened by 5 bases, J by 4 bases, and the region joining them spans 11 bases.